The sequence of this TCR beta chain was determined in a study of spatial heterogeneity in lung cancer. This clonotype has a count of ten or more. The time point is: sample taken at primary tumor resection. No cell sorting; template was whole RNA from tumor, lung tissue or PBMC. TCRdb redid the calling of the 5' RACE reads with MiXCR, one entry per CDR3 protein. The table has more than 45,000 distinct CDR3 sequences, roughly 5.7% seen once. J was trimmed by 8 bases and V by 1 base; bases with no gene match: 7. The germline V gene has CDR1 SNHLY and CDR2 FYNNEI. The CDR3 consists of 15 residues. The TCR was taken from a male donor with early-stage non-small cell lung cancer. This sample comprised PBMCs, obtained at surgery. The V call is TRBV2, the J call TRBJ2-1, with TRBD2 matching over 8 bases. For the CDR3, the DNA is TGTGCCAGCAGTGAAGGTAGGACTAGCATGGATGAGCAGTTCTTC. It specifies CASSEGRTSMDEQFF.